One sample yielded the 14 T cell receptor beta chains listed below, sequenced in a study of blood T cell repertoires in COVID-19. Data came from immunoSEQ multiplex PCR; TCRdb stores just in-frame clones and leaves some out. The sample carries 95,000 or so clones, about four fifths recorded once. Sequencing used peripheral blood. The source of these receptors is a man older than 75 with COVID-19, enrolled during active disease.

The chain carries TRBV30 and TRBJ1-2; 9 positions agree with TRBD1. Germline CDR1 is GTSNPN and CDR2 is SVGIG (reference sequence). The V segment lost 0 bases and the J segment 7 bases; nucleotides outside the gene matches: 6. The CDR3 has 14 amino acids. CDR3 loop: CAWSVRGQGSGYTF. CDR3 bases: TGTGCCTGGAGTGTACGGGGACAGGGAAGTGGCTACACCTTC. Complete variable domain (other parts from reference TRBV30 and TRBJ1-2): SQTIHQWPATLVQPVGSPLSLECTVEGTSNPNLYWYRQAAGRGLQLLFYSVGIGQISSEVPQNLSASRPQDRQFILSSKKLLLSDSGFYLCAWSVRGQGSGYTFGSGTRLTVV.

The CDR3 region is CASSLQMNTEAFF. The CDR3 bases are TGTGCCAGCAGTTTACAGATGAACACTGAAGCTTTCTTT. The genes are TRBV6-5 and TRBJ1-1; D is undetermined. V was pared by 4 bases and J by 0 bases, with 6 bases between. The length of the CDR3 is 13 residues. Per the germline V gene, CDR1 is MNHEY and CDR2 is SVGAGI.

The rearrangement links TRBV4-1 to TRBJ1-6; 8 bases line up with TRBD1. Germline V CDR1 and CDR2: MGHRA, YSYEKL. This CDR3 is 15 amino acids long. V gave up 4 bases and J gave up 11 bases; unmatched junction bases: 10. This CDR3 is CASSRQQGGPTPLHF. The CDR3 nucleotides are TGCGCCAGCAGCCGTCAACAGGGGGGCCCGACACCCCTCCACTTT.

A few counts support this clone. The rearrangement links TRBV6-5 to TRBJ2-7; D may be TRBD1 (6 bases). Germline V CDR1 and CDR2: MNHEY, SVGAGI. The V end was cut by 6 bases, the J end by 10 bases, with 19 bases between. The CDR3 is 13 residues long. The DNA for the CDR3 is TGTGCCAGCAGAAGAGATGGACAGAGCGTCCAGTACTTC. This gives the protein CASRRDGQSVQYF.

The rearrangement links TRBV9 to TRBJ1-1; 7 bases agree with TRBD1. With V trimmed by 4 bases and J by 4 bases, 10 bases remained unmatched. The CDR3 is 15 amino acids. CDR1 is SGDLS and CDR2 is YYNGEE in the germline V gene. CDR3 sequence: CASSRVQGSITEAFF. The CDR3 bases are TGTGCCAGCAGCCGGGTACAGGGGAGCATCACTGAAGCTTTCTTT.

The chain carries TRBV6-5 and TRBJ1-1, with a tentative D call TRBD1 (6 bases). This CDR3 has 15 residues. The germline gives CDR1 MNHEY, CDR2 SVGAGI. Trimming removed 8 bases at V and 0 bases at J, with 16 bases between. The chain's CDR3 is CASQAEGQLNTEAFF. The CDR3 DNA sequence: TGTGCCAGCCAAGCTGAAGGACAGTTGAACACTGAAGCTTTCTTT.

V usage is TRBV2 and J usage is TRBJ2-4; D is possibly TRBD1 (6 bases). CDR3 length: 17 amino acids. Trimming left V 2 bases short and J 7 bases short, with 21 bases between. Germline-derived CDR1 and CDR2 are SNHLY and FYNNEI. The CDR3 loop reads CASSELGAGELANIQYF. The CDR3 DNA reads as TGTGCCAGCAGTGAACTGGGGGCCGGGGAGCTCGCGAACATTCAGTACTTC.

CDR3 DNA: TGTGCCAGCAGCCCCCTAGCGAGCACAGATACGCAGTATTTT. It yields the protein CASSPLASTDTQYF. The chain combines TRBV7-2 with TRBJ2-3; possibly TRBD2 for D (6 bases). V was shortened by 5 bases and J by 0 bases, with 9 bases between the two germline ends. This CDR3 is 14 amino acids long. Per germline, CDR1 SGHTA and CDR2 FQGNSA.

The chain employs TRBV10-3 and TRBJ1-1; TRBD1 agrees at 7 bases. CDR3 length: 14 amino acids. Trimming cost V 6 bases and J 2 bases; bases outside gene matches: 6. Germline V lookup: CDR1 ENHRY, CDR2 SYGVKD. This CDR3 reads CAIRNRGLNTEAFF. Here the CDR3 DNA reads TGTGCCATCAGAAACAGGGGTTTAAACACTGAAGCTTTCTTT.

The J gene is TRBJ1-2, the V gene TRBV5-4; D is undetermined. Between the trimmed V and J ends, which lost 4 bases and 1 base, there was a span of 11 bases. The CDR3 runs to 14 residues. Germline loops: CDR1 SGHNT, CDR2 YYREEE (reference sequence). The CDR3 protein is CASSRIGVNYGYTF. The CDR3 nucleotides are TGTGCCAGCAGCCGGATCGGGGTTAACTATGGCTACACCTTC.

The rearrangement uses TRBV6-5 and TRBJ1-1; D unresolved. This CDR3 is built from 15 residues. CDR1 MNHEY and CDR2 SVGAGI come from the germline V gene. V lost 2 bases, J lost 3 bases, and 13 bases lay in between. DNA of the CDR3: TGTGCCAGCAGTTACCACCCTAACGTGGACACTGAAGCTTTCTTT. Translation: CASSYHPNVDTEAFF.

The CDR3 nucleotides are TGTGCCAGCAGTCTCGGGGGGGGATGGTCGAGCAATCAGCCCCAGCATTTT. Its translation is CASSLGGGWSSNQPQHF. The V call is TRBV7-2, the J call TRBJ1-5; D perhaps matches TRBD1 (5 bases). This CDR3 has 17 residues. CDR1 and CDR2 from the germline V gene are SGHTA and FQGNSA. With 6 bases removed from V and 1 base from J, the gap between germline ends came to 19 bases.

This chain links TRBV29-1 with TRBJ1-1; TRBD1 might be the D (6 bases). This CDR3 comprises 14 residues. CDR1 is SQVTM and CDR2 is ANQGSEA in the germline V gene. Trimming cost V 6 bases and J 2 bases, with 16 bases left between them. The CDR3 loop reads CSVEAGTPNTEAFF. The CDR3 coding sequence is TGCAGCGTCGAGGCCGGGACACCAAACACTGAAGCTTTCTTT.

This chain uses TRBV2 with TRBJ1-4; the D gene is possibly TRBD1 (5 bases). The V and J ends lost 2 bases and 4 bases respectively, with 11 bases between them. The CDR3 length is 15 residues. Looked up from germline, CDR1 is SNHLY and CDR2 is FYNNEI. CDR3 protein: CASSEMGQNNEKLFF. In DNA form, the CDR3 reads TGTGCCAGCAGTGAAATGGGGCAGAATAATGAAAAACTGTTTTTT.